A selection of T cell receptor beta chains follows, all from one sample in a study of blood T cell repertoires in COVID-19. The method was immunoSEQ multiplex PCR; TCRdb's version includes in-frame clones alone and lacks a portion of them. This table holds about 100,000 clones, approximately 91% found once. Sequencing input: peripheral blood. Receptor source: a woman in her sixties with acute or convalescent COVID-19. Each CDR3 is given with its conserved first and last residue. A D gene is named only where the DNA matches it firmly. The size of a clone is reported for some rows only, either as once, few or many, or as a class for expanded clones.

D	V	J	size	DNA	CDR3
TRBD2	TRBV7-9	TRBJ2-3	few	TGTGCCAGCAGCTTAGTAGGCAGGACTAGCGGAACTAGCACAGATACGCAGTATTTT	CASSLVGRTSGTSTDTQYF
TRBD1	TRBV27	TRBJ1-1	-	TGTGCCAGCAGTTTAACCAGGGGGCTGGGGGCCGGGGACACTGAAGCTTTCTTT	CASSLTRGLGAGDTEAFF
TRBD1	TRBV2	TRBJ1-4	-	TGTGCCAGCAGTGTTGGGACAGTTGCTAATGAAAAACTGTTTTTT	CASSVGTVANEKLFF
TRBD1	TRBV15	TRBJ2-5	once	TGTGCCACCAGCCCTAGGGGACAGGGCAGTCCCAAACCAGAGACCCAGTACTTC	CATSPRGQGSPKPETQYF
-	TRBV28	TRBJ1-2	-	TGTGCCAGCAGTTCTGTTAACTATGGCTACACCTTC	CASSSVNYGYTF
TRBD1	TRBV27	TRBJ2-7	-	TGTGCCAGCAGTTCACGGGACAGGGGGTTAAGTACTAGCGGATACGAGCAGTACTTC	CASSSRDRGLSTSGYEQYF
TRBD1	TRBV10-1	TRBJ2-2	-	TGCGCCAGCAGTACAGGGGGAACGGGCACCGGGGAGCTGTTTTTT	CASSTGGTGTGELFF
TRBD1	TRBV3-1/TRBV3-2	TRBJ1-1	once	TGTGCCAGCAGCCAAGACGGGACAGCTGAAGCTTTCTTT	CASSQDGTAEAFF
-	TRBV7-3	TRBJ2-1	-	TGTGCCAGCAGCCATACTAGGGCTGAGCAGTTCTTC	CASSHTRAEQFF
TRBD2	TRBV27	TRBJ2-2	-	TGTGCCAGCAGCCGATGGGACTACCAAACGAACACCGGGGAGCTGTTTTTT	CASSRWDYQTNTGELFF
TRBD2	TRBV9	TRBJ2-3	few	TGTGCCAGCAGCGTAGGTCTAGCGGCAGATACGCAGTATTTT	CASSVGLAADTQYF
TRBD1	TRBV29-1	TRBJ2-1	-	TGCAGCGTTGCTTACAGGGGGCTTTCCTACAATGAGCAGTTCTTC	CSVAYRGLSYNEQFF
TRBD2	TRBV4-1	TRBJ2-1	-	TGCGCCAGCAGCCAAGTAGCGGGAGTAGGTGAGCAGTTCTTC	CASSQVAGVGEQFF
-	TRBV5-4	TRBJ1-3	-	TGTGCCAGCAGCCGGGACAATGCAGCTGGAAACACCATATATTTT	CASSRDNAAGNTIYF
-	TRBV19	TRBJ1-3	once	TGTGCCAGTATAAGAGGGGGAAGAAACACCATATATTTT	CASIRGGRNTIYF
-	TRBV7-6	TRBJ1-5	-	TGTGCCAGCAGCCCCAGTTCAGGGAGGAATCAGCCCCAGCATTTT	CASSPSSGRNQPQHF
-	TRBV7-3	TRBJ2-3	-	TGTGCCAGCAGCTTAGGTCGGGAAGCAGATACGCAGTATTTT	CASSLGREADTQYF
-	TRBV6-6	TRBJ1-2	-	TGTGCCAGCACACAGGTTAACTATGGCTACACCTTC	CASTQVNYGYTF
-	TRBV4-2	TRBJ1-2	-	TGTGCCAGCAGCCAAGAGGAGGGGCGGAACTATGGCTACACCTTC	CASSQEEGRNYGYTF
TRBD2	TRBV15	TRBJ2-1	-	TGTGCCACCAGCAACGGGGGACTACAAGACAATGAGCAGTTCTTC	CATSNGGLQDNEQFF
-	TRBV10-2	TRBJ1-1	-	TGCGCCAGCAGTACGGGAGACACTGAAGCTTTCTTT	CASSTGDTEAFF
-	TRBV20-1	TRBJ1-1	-	TGCAGTGCTAGAGCGGACACTGAAGCTTTCTTT	CSARADTEAFF
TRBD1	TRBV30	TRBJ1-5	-	TGTGCCTGGAGTGCACAGGGGAGCAATCAGCCCCAGCATTTT	CAWSAQGSNQPQHF
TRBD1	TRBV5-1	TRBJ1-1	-	TGCGCCAGCAGCTCTGGACAGGGTCGAACTGAAGCTTTCTTT	CASSSGQGRTEAFF
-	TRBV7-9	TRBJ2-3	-	TGTGCCAGCAGCTTCGCAGGGATAAGAGATACGCAGTATTTT	CASSFAGIRDTQYF
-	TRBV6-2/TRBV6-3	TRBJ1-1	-	TGTGCCAGCAGCTATGCCCTAATTTCGAACACTGAAGCTTTCTTT	CASSYALISNTEAFF
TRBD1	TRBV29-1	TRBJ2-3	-	TGCAGCCTTAGGGACAGGGGGGGCACAGATACGCAGTATTTT	CSLRDRGGTDTQYF
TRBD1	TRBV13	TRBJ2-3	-	TGTGCCAGCAGCTCAAACTGGGACAGGTCGGGAGCAGATACGCAGTATTTT	CASSSNWDRSGADTQYF
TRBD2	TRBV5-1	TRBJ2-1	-	TGCGCCAGCAGGGGGTCACTAGCGGGAGGGCCTTACAATGAGCAGTTCTTC	CASRGSLAGGPYNEQFF
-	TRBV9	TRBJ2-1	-	TGTGCCAGCAGCGCCGGGACTCGAAATGAGCAGTTCTTC	CASSAGTRNEQFF
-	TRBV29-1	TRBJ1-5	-	TGCAGCGTTAGGGACAACCATAATCAGCCCCAGCATTTT	CSVRDNHNQPQHF
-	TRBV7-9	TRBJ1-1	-	TGTGCCAGCAGCCAAACGGGACAGAACACTGAAGCTTTCTTT	CASSQTGQNTEAFF